This T cell receptor beta chain is drawn from a study of cytomegalovirus exposure and HLA in healthy donors. 60 Vbeta and 13 Jbeta primers were used in PCR. The repertoire was sequenced with immunoSEQ multiplex PCR; TCRdb's copy has only in-frame clones and lacks some. Altogether more than 95,000 clones are present, around 10% being singletons, with the ten largest covering less than 4%. Study findings and constraints: In most subjects, TCR beta sequences reportedly gave accurate predictions of HLA-A and HLA-B alleles. Specificity of a few CMV-associated chains for CMV antigens was verified in vitro. Roughly uniform sequencing depth across donors was assumed, possibly incorrectly.

CDR1 and CDR2 (germline): SGHDT, YYEEEE. Between the trimmed V and J ends, which lost 6 bases and 4 bases, there was a span of 13 bases. This CDR3 is built from 13 residues. Sampled while nominally healthy, donors likely had unrecorded immune exposures. The sample holds a few counts of this clone. No antigen is known for it. This receptor was taken from a man aged 25-40 years in good health and CMV-seronegative. V is TRBV5-6 and J is TRBJ2-5; D is possibly TRBD2 (5 bases). Sequenced: PBMCs. As DNA, the CDR3 is TGTGCCAGCATCCGGGGTTCGGGAGAGACCCAGTACTTC. It codes for CASIRGSGETQYF.